This TCR beta chain was sequenced for a study of blood T cell repertoires in COVID-19. In the authors' workflow: Amplification of reference gene primers was used by the study to estimate nucleated cell counts. The protocol was immunoSEQ multiplex PCR, while the TCRdb copy is restricted to in-frame clones and leaves out a portion. D and trimming come from the DNA, and the V and J calls and clone size come from that table. Here the sample spans about 380,000 clones, roughly 86% being singletons. CDR3 length: 15 residues. V lost 4 bases to trimming and J lost 8 bases, with 20 bases between them. The germline V gene has CDR1 MNHEY and CDR2 SMNVEV (reference sequence).

The chain has TRBV27 and TRBJ1-2; D not resolved. The sequence was collected from a human donor with acute or convalescent COVID-19. The donor label of this sample is uncertain. Sequencing was carried out using peripheral blood. CDR3: CASSSLSRNRGGYTF. The CDR3 DNA reads as TGTGCCAGCAGTTCCCTTAGCCGGAACCGCGGCGGCTACACCTTC.